This entry is about one T cell receptor beta chain. This clonotype has ten or more counts. It lacks a known antigen. Per-base quality was not reported, and no clone a single base away is much larger than it. This entry is derived from a study of blood T cells in healthy people across ages (dated by TCRdb to the mid-2010s). Background for the entire study: In model experiments, template switching captured roughly one uniquely barcoded TCR beta cDNA molecule for every two T cells. To track age-related changes in TCR beta repertoire diversity, the study relied on deep sequencing normalized with unique cDNA molecular identifiers. Two additional independent replicas of 1 million unique cDNA reads from the same blood draw were analyzed for two donors (one aged 18 to 30 and one aged 80 or older). Four age groups were formed from the donors: young (average roughly 16 years), middle-aged (less than 40), aged (roughly 56) and long-lived (roughly 81). The research as a whole found: Since profiling was done on bulk unsorted PBMCs, naive and antigen-experienced compartments could not be conclusively compared. There was a strong correlation between observed TCR beta diversity and the percentage of naive T cells measured by flow cytometry. Compared with the aged group, the long-lived group had more naive CD4+ T cells, fewer expanded clones and increased TCR diversity, suggesting age selection. The CMV infection status of donors was not known, potentially confounding age-related changes in expanded clonotypes. Total diversity estimates from one million sequenced T cells were considered lower bounds and underestimates. Observed TCR beta diversity per million T cells fell roughly linearly with age, and a significant reduction was already apparent by age roughly 40.

The donors were a few dozen Caucasian individuals from Russia, aged roughly 6 to 90 years, who were systemically healthy. Each donor gave about 10 milliliters of peripheral blood, drawn into EDTA-treated Vacutainer tubes. Ficoll-Paque density-gradient centrifugation was used to isolate PBMCs, with at least 7 million per sample. Trizol reagent was used to extract total RNA from PBMCs, with at least 6 micrograms per sample. The percentages of naive CD45RAhigh/CD27high T cells were determined by flow cytometry on a PBMC aliquot from every donor. Libraries came from 5' RACE. Data came from an Illumina HiSeq 2500. The second PCR ran for about 6 to 12 cycles and used a J-beta primer mix along with a sample-barcoded 5' primer. A template-switch 5' adaptor carrying 12 random nucleotides introduced a unique molecular identifier onto each TCR beta cDNA molecule. Each sample yielded at least 2.5 million CDR3-containing paired-end reads. First-strand cDNA synthesis was performed from all RNA using the Mint cDNA synthesis kit, with priming by a TRBC-specific oligonucleotide. Following uracil-DNA glycosylase treatment, a first 18-cycle PCR with universal primers M1SS and BC2_uni_R was performed on all cDNA. In the paper's pipeline: For normalization, 1 million high-quality reads were randomly selected from each sample, with every read carrying a distinct molecular identifier. Reads with shared molecular identifiers were discarded instead of being binned into consensus sequences. CDR3 identification, clonotype clustering and error correction used MiTCR with a Q25 quality threshold and the strictest error-elimination algorithm. A nonparametric unseen species model with Euler transformation was used to estimate a lower bound on total TCR beta diversity. The public reads were run again by TCRdb, first through fastp at Q25 and then through MiXCR, and only productive beta chains were kept. All rows with the same CDR3 protein become a single entry with the most common DNA and genes. TCRdb's processing, not the study's, gives the V and J calls here. The sample data list some 800,000 distinct CDR3 sequences, and approximately 25% of these were observed just once. The leading ten clones occupy more than 3% of the sample.

Inclusive of the bounding cysteine and phenylalanine, the CDR3 is 13 residues long. Of all the DNA, just the CDR3 is kept, 39 bases in frame from base 1. Deletion took 5 bases off V and 5 bases off J, with a span of 12 bases between the germline ends. CDR1 MDHEN and CDR2 SYDVKM are derived from the germline V gene. This sample was shared with a second study, whose subject was T cells of mothers and their children. As the second study states: Nine systemically healthy Caucasian individuals served as donors, namely three mothers together with their six children. cDNA synthesis consumed the entire amount of extracted RNA, loaded at approximately 1.6 ug RNA in each 15 ul reaction. In the second PCR, sample barcodes and 2-4 random nucleotides were introduced via the M1S primer. Each mother yielded over 9 million TCR beta CDR3 reads and each child some 3 million reads. Thymic selection shapes the output of TCR recombination in a similar way in related and unrelated pairs, and inherited differences have a minor effect. Normalized repertoire overlap was always slightly but never significantly higher in related than unrelated mother-child pairs. Persistent microchimeric T cell clones were not detected, at a sensitivity of about 100 clones per million clonotypes. In the study, deep NGS was used to compare the TCR beta repertoires of mothers and children, and features distinguishing related mother-child pairs from unrelated individuals were sought. Mothers averaged 40 +/- 4 years of age and children averaged about 12 +/- 4 years. Libraries were sequenced on Illumina HiSeq 2000 with 100+100 nt paired-end reads after adapter ligation with NEBNext reagents. To prevent cross-contamination, the mother and child libraries were prepared a month apart and were sequenced in separate runs. Between roughly 500,000 and 2,300,000 distinct TCR beta clonotypes were identified per donor. Naive TCR beta clonotypes were estimated from low-frequency clonotypes matched to each donor's FACS-determined naive share, without sorting.

The receptor's source is a boy younger than 18 in good health. This chain joins TRBV28 to TRBJ2-5; there is no confident call for the D gene. Sample: blood. The CDR3 region has the sequence CASSPSRVETQYF. The base sequence is TGTGCCAGCAGTCCGAGTCGAGTGGAGACCCAGTACTTC.